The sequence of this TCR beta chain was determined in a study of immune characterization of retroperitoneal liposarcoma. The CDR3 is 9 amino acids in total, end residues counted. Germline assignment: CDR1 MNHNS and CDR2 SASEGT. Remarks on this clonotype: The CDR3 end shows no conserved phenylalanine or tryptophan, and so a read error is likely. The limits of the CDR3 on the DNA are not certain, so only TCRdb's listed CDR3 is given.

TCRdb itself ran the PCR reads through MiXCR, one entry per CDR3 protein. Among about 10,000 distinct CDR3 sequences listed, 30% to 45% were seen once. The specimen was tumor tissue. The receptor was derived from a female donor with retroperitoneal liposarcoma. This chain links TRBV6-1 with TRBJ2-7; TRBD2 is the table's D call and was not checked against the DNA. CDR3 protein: CASSLGLAG.